The entry below describes one TCR beta chain. These data belong to a study of blood T cell repertoires in COVID-19. Study-level information: Samples came from the United States, Italy and Spain, spanning acute and convalescent COVID-19. In each case, the material was cDNA or gDNA derived from T cells, B-cell-depleted T cells, or PBMCs.

Germline V gives CDR1 SQVTM, CDR2 ANQGSEA. The V and J ends lost 4 bases and 7 bases, in that order; junction bases with no gene match: 7. This CDR3 region has 13 residues. In the source study's methods: Estimated nucleated cell counts came from reference gene primer amplification. The assay was immunoSEQ multiplex PCR, and TCRdb's table has in-frame clones only and misses some. That table is the source of V, J and clone size, and D and trimming were worked out from the DNA. The sample lists 150,000 to 200,000 clones; more than 85% were seen once. The J gene is TRBJ1-2, the V gene TRBV29-1, with TRBD1 matching over 9 bases. The material sequenced was peripheral blood. This TCR was recovered from a middle-aged man with acute or convalescent COVID-19. The CDR3 sequence is CSVVWGQGSGYTF. In DNA form, the CDR3 reads TGCAGCGTTGTCTGGGGACAGGGTTCTGGCTACACCTTC.